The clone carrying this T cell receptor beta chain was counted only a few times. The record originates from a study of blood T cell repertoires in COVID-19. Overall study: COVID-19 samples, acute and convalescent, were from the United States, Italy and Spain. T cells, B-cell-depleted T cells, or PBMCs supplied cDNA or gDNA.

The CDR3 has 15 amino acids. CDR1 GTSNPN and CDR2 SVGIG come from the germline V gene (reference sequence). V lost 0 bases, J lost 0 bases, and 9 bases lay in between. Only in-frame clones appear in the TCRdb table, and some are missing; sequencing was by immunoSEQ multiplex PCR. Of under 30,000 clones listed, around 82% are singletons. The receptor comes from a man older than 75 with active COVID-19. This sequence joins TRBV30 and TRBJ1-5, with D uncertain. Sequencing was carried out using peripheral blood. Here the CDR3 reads CAWSVLGGSNQPQHF. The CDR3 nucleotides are TGTGCCTGGAGTGTACTAGGCGGTAGCAATCAGCCCCAGCATTTT.